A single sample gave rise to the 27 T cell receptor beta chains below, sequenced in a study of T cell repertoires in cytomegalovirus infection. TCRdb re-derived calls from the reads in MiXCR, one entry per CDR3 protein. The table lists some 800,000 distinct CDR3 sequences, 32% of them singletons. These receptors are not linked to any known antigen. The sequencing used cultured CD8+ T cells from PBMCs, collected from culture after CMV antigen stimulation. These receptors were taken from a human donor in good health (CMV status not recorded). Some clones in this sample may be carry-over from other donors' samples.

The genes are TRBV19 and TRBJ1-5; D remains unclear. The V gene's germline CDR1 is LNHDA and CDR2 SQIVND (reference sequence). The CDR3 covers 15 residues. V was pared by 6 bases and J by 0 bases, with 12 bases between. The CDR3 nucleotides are TGTGCCAGTAGCCGGGAGGCAAATAGCAATCAGCCCCAGCATTTT. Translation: CASSREANSNQPQHF.

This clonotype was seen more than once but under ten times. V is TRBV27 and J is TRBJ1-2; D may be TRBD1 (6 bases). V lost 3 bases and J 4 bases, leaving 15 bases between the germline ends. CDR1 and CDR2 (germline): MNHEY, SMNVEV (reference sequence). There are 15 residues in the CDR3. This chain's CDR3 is CASSFQPRGSYGYTF. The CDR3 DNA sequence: TGTGCCAGCAGTTTCCAGCCTAGGGGGTCCTATGGCTACACCTTC.

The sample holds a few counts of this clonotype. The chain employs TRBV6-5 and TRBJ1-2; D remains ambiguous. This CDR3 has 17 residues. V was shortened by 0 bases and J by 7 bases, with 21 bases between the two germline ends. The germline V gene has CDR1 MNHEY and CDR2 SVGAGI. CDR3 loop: CASSYSRSPTDAVGYTF. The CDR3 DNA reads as TGTGCCAGCAGTTACTCGAGGTCCCCAACCGATGCCGTTGGCTACACCTTC.

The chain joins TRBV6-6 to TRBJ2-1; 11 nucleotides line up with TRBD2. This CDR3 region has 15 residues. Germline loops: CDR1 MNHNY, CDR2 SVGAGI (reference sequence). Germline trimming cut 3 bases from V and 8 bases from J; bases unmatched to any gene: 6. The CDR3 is CASSYSGGASDEQFF. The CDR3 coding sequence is TGTGCCAGCAGTTATAGCGGGGGGGCCTCAGATGAGCAGTTCTTC.

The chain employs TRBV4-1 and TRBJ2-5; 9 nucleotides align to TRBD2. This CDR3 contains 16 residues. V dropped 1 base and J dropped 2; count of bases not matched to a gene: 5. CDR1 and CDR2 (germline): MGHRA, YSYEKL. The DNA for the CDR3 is TGCGCCAGCAGCCAAGTGGCGGGGGGGATTCAAGAGACCCAGTACTTC. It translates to CASSQVAGGIQETQYF.

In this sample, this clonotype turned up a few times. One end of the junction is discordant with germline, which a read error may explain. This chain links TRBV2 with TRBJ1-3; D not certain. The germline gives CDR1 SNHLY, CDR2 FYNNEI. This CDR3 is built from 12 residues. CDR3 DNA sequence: TGTGCCAGCAGTGAAGGAGGTCCCCCCTCTCCTTTT. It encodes CASSEGGPPSPF.

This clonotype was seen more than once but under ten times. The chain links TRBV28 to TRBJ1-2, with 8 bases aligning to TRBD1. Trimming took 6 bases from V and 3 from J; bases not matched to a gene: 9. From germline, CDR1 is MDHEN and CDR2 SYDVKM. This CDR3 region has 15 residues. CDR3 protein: CASRLGQGAYYGYTF. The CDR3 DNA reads TGTGCCAGCAGACTAGGGCAGGGGGCGTACTATGGCTACACCTTC.

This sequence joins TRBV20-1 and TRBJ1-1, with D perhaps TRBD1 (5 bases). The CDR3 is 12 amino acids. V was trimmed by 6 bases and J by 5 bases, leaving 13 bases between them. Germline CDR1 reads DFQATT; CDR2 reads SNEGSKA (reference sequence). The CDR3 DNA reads TGCAGTGCGGGGAGGGGAGGAACTGAAGCTTTCTTT. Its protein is CSAGRGGTEAFF.

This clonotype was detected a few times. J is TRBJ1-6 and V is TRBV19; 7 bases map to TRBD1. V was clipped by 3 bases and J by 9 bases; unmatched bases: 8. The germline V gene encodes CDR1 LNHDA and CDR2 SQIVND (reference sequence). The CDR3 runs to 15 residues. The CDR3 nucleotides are TGTGCCAGTAGTATGGGGACAGTAACGGGTTCACCCCTCCACTTT. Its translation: CASSMGTVTGSPLHF.

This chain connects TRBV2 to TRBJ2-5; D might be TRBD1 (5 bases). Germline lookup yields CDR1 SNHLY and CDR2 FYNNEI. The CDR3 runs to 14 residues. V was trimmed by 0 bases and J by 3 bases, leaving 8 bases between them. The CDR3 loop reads CASSEAFREETQYF. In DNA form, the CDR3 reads TGTGCCAGCAGTGAAGCGTTCAGGGAAGAGACCCAGTACTTC.

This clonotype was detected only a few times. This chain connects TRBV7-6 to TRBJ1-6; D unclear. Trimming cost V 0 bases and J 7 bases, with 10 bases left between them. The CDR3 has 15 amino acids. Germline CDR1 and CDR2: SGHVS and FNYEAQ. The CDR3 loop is CASSLAQALNSPLHF. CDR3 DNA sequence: TGTGCCAGCAGCTTAGCGCAGGCCCTAAATTCACCCCTCCACTTT.

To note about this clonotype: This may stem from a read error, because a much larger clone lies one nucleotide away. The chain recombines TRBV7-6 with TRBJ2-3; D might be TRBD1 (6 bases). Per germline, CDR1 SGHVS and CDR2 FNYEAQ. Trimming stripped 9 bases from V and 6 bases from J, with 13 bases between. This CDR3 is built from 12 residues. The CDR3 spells CASQGSVDTQYF. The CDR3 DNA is TGTGCCAGTCAGGGGTCGGTGGATACGCAGTATTTT.

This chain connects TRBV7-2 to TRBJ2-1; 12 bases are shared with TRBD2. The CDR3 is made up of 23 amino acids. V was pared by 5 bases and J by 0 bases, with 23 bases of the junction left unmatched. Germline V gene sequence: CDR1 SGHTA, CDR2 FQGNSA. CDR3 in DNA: TGTGCCAGCAGCCGAGCCCTTCCTAGCGGGGGGGATCTATATCATTCCTCCTACAATGAGCAGTTCTTC. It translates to CASSRALPSGGDLYHSSYNEQFF.

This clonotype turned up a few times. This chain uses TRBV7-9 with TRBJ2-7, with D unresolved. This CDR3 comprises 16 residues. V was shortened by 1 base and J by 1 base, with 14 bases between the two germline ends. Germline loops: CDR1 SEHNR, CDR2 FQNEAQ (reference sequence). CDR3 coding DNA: TGTGCCAGCAGCTTAGTCTCCAGGAGTTTATCCTACGAGCAGTACTTC. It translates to CASSLVSRSLSYEQYF.

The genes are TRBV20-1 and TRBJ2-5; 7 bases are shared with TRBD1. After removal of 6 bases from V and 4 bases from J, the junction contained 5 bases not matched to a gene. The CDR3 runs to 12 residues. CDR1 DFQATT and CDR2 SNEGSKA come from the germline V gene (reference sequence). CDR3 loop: CSAVTGTETQYF. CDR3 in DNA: TGCAGTGCCGTGACAGGGACAGAGACCCAGTACTTC.

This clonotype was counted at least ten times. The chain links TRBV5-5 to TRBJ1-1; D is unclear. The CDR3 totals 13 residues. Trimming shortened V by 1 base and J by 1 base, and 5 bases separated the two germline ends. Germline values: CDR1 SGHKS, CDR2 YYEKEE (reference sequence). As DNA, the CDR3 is TGTGCCAGCAGCTTGCTTTCGAACACTGAAGCTTTCTTT. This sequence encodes CASSLLSNTEAFF.

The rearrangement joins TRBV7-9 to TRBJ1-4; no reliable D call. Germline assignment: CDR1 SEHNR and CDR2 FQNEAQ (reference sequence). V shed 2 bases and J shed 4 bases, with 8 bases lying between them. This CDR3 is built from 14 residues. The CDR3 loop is CASSLLPLNEKLFF. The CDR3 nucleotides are TGTGCCAGCAGCTTACTGCCCCTTAATGAAAAACTGTTTTTT. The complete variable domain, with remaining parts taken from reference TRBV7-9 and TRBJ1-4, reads DTGVSQNPRHKITKRGQNVTFRCDPISEHNRLYWYRQTLGQGPEFLTYFQNEAQLEKSRLLSDRFSAERPKGSFSTLEIQRTEQGDSAMYLCASSLLPLNEKLFFGSGTQLSVL.

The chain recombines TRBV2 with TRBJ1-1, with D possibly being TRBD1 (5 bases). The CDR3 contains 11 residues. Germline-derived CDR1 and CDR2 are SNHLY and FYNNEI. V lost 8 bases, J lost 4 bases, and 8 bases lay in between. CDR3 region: CASPGPTEAFF. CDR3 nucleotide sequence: TGTGCCAGCCCGGGGCCCACTGAAGCTTTCTTT.

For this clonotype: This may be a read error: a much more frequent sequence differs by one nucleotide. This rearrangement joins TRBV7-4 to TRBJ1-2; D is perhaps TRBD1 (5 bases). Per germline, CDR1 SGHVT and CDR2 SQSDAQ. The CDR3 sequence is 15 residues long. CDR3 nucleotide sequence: TGTGTCAGCAGCTCGGTGGGACCTCCTAACTATGGCTACACCTTC. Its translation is CVSSSVGPPNYGYTF.

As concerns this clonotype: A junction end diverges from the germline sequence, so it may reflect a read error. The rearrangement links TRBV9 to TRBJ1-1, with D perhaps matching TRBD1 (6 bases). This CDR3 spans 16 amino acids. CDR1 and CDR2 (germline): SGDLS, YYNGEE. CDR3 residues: CSSSPREGELNTEAFF. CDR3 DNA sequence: TGTTCCAGCAGCCCGAGGGAGGGGGAATTGAACACTGAAGCTTTCTTT.

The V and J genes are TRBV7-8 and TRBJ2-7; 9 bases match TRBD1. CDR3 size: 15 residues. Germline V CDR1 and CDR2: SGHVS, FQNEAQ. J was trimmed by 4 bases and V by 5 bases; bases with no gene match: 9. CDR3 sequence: CASSDTGTGKYEQYF. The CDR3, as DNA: TGTGCCAGCAGCGACACCGGGACAGGGAAATACGAGCAGTACTTC.

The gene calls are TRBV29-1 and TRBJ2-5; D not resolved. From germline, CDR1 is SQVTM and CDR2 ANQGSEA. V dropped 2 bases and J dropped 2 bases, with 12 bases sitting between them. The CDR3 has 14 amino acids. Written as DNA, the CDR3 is TGCAGCGTTGAAAAGGAGTTGTATCAAGAGACCCAGTACTTC. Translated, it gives CSVEKELYQETQYF.

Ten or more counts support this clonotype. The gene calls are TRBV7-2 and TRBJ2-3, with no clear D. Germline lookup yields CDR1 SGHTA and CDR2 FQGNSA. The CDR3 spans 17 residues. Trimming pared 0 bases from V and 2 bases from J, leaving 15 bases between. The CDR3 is CASSLALRTRYTDTQYF. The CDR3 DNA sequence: TGTGCCAGCAGCTTAGCGCTTCGGACCCGGTACACAGATACGCAGTATTTT.

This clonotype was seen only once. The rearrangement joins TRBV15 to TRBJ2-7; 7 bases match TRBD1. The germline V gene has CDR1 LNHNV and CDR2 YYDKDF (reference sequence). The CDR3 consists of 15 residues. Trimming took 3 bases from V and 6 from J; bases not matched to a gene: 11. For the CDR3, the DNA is TGTGCCACCAGCAGCACGACAGGGTCTCTACCCGAGCAGTACGTC. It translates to CATSSTTGSLPEQYV.

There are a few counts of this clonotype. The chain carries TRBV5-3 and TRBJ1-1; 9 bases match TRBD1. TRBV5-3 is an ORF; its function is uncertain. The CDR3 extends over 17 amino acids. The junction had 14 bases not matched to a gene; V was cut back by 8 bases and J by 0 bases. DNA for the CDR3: TGTGCCAGCAGCGGCGGGACAGGGTTTGTTTTGAACACTGAAGCTTTCTTT. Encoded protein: CASSGGTGFVLNTEAFF.

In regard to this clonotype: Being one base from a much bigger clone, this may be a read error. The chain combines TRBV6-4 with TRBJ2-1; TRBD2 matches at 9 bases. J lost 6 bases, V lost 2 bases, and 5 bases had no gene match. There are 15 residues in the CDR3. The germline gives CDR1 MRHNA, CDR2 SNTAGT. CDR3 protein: CASSDGSGGTNEQFF. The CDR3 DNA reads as TGTGCCAGCAGTGACGGGAGCGGGGGGACCAATGAGCAGTTCTTC.

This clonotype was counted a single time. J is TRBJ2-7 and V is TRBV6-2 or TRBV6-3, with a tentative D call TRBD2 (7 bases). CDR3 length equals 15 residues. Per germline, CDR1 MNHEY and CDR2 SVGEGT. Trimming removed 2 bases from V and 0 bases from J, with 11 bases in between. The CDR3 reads CASSYEGGASYEQYV. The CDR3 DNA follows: TGTGCCAGCAGTTACGAAGGGGGGGCCTCCTACGAGCAGTACGTC.